This TCR beta chain was profiled in a study of cytomegalovirus exposure and HLA in healthy donors. Note on this clone: Its antigen is undetermined.

This CDR3 is 14 amino acids long. CDR1 and CDR2 from the germline V gene are SGHRS and YFSETQ. V was cut by 0 bases and J by 2 bases, with 8 bases left in between. Study observations and caveats: Sequencing depth across donors, presence/absence analyses assumed, was roughly uniform. Rare TCR sequences dominated, though some public TCRs recurred in many donors. The study dropped some indistinguishable V segments, TRBV6-2 and TRBV6-3 among them. A later examination showed that TCR association rates differed by HLA locus, with DRB1 most and HLA-C fewest.

The PCR contained 60 Vbeta and 13 Jbeta primers. The method was immunoSEQ multiplex PCR; TCRdb's version includes in-frame clones alone and lacks a portion of them. The sample table includes around 150,000 clones. This receptor was taken from a woman aged 55-70 years in good health and CMV-seronegative. The gene calls are TRBV5-1 and TRBJ2-5, with D unresolved. Sequenced sample: PBMCs. CDR3 loop: CASSLEAGQETQYF. DNA of the CDR3: TGCGCCAGCAGCTTGGAGGCAGGTCAAGAGACCCAGTACTTC.